Listed below are T cell receptor beta chains from one sample, sequenced in a study of shared clonotypes between healthy human individuals. The data were produced by immunoSEQ multiplex PCR, yet TCRdb's version contains in-frame clones alone and is incomplete. The table has millions of clones, about 94% seen once. The sample consisted of naive CD8+ T cells sorted from blood. These receptors all come from a man aged 18-30 years in good health. Each CDR3 is given with its conserved first and last residue. D genes are given only for firm matches. Size values are once, few and many counts, or a class for expanded clones, and some rows have none.

D: NA
size: NA
J: TRBJ1-1
V: TRBV19
CDR3: CASSIGPTTEAFF
DNA: TGTGCCAGTAGTATAGGCCCGACCACTGAAGCTTTCTTT

D: TRBD2
size: once
J: TRBJ2-5
V: TRBV7-6
CDR3: CASASGSGGAETQYF
DNA: TGTGCCAGCGCATCCGGTAGCGGGGGCGCGGAGACCCAGTACTTC

D: NA
size: NA
J: TRBJ2-5
V: TRBV6-5
CDR3: CASSYLGEQETQYF
DNA: TGTGCCAGCAGTTACCTGGGGGAACAAGAGACCCAGTACTTC

D: TRBD2
size: NA
J: TRBJ2-7
V: TRBV10-3
CDR3: CAIMLAGSLMNEQYF
DNA: TGTGCCATCATGCTAGCGGGGTCCCTCATGAACGAGCAGTACTTC

D: NA
size: NA
J: TRBJ2-2
V: TRBV4-1
CDR3: CATPPGAGELFF
DNA: TGCGCCACCCCCCCAGGGGCCGGGGAGCTGTTTTTT

D: NA
size: NA
J: TRBJ1-1
V: TRBV28
CDR3: CASSHYRNTEAFF
DNA: TGTGCCAGCAGTCACTATCGGAACACTGAAGCTTTCTTT

D: TRBD1
size: NA
J: TRBJ2-7
V: TRBV2
CDR3: CASSEIGQVGYEQYF
DNA: TGTGCCAGCAGTGAAATCGGACAGGTTGGGTACGAGCAGTACTTC

D: NA
size: NA
J: TRBJ2-7
V: TRBV9
CDR3: CASSVDGNYEQYF
DNA: TGTGCCAGCAGCGTAGACGGCAACTACGAGCAGTACTTC

D: NA
size: NA
J: TRBJ2-5
V: TRBV7-9
CDR3: CASSQSLEETQYF
DNA: TGTGCCAGCAGCCAGTCGTTGGAAGAGACCCAGTACTTC

D: NA
size: NA
J: TRBJ2-7
V: TRBV6-6
CDR3: CASSYEVYEQYF
DNA: TGTGCCAGCAGTTATGAGGTATACGAGCAGTACTTC

D: TRBD1
size: NA
J: TRBJ2-1
V: TRBV4-1
CDR3: CASSATGTGLYNEQFF
DNA: TGCGCCAGCAGCGCTACCGGGACAGGGCTCTACAATGAGCAGTTCTTC

D: NA
size: NA
J: TRBJ2-2
V: TRBV18
CDR3: CASSPPRGSNTGELFF
DNA: TGTGCCAGCTCACCACCCCGGGGGTCGAACACCGGGGAGCTGTTTTTT

D: TRBD2
size: NA
J: TRBJ2-1
V: TRBV5-6
CDR3: CASSLGLAGGTYNEQFF
DNA: TGTGCCAGCAGCTTGGGACTAGCGGGAGGAACCTACAATGAGCAGTTCTTC

D: TRBD1
size: NA
J: TRBJ2-7
V: TRBV7-9
CDR3: CASSRSGTGAHYEQYF
DNA: TGTGCCAGCAGCCGGTCCGGGACAGGGGCCCACTACGAGCAGTACTTC

D: TRBD1
size: NA
J: TRBJ2-5
V: TRBV27
CDR3: CASSPGTGSQETQYF
DNA: TGTGCCAGCAGCCCCGGGACAGGGAGCCAAGAGACCCAGTACTTC

D: NA
size: NA
J: TRBJ1-1
V: TRBV7-8
CDR3: CASSLGGLTEAFF
DNA: TGTGCCAGCAGCTTAGGAGGGCTCACTGAAGCTTTCTTT

D: NA
size: NA
J: TRBJ2-7
V: TRBV4-1
CDR3: CASSQLEGREQYF
DNA: TGCGCCAGCAGCCAACTTGAGGGGCGCGAGCAGTACTTC

D: NA
size: NA
J: TRBJ2-7
V: TRBV28
CDR3: CASCFIPGGRDEQYF
DNA: TGTGCCAGCTGCTTTATCCCGGGGGGCAGGGACGAGCAGTACTTC

D: NA
size: NA
J: TRBJ2-5
V: TRBV25-1
CDR3: CASSRETQYF
DNA: TGTGCCAGCAGTAGGGAGACCCAGTACTTC

D: NA
size: NA
J: TRBJ2-2
V: TRBV19
CDR3: CASRSFPGELFF
DNA: TGTGCCAGTCGCTCTTTTCCCGGGGAGCTGTTTTTT

D: NA
size: NA
J: TRBJ1-2
V: TRBV19
CDR3: CASSIDLSGSYTF
DNA: TGTGCCAGTAGTATAGATCTGTCGGGTAGCTACACCTTC

D: TRBD1
size: NA
J: TRBJ1-2
V: TRBV6-5
CDR3: CASSPGQGARGYTF
DNA: TGTGCCAGCAGTCCCGGACAGGGGGCTCGAGGCTACACCTTC

D: NA
size: NA
J: TRBJ2-7
V: TRBV10-2
CDR3: CASSEGGPYEQYF
DNA: TGCGCCAGCAGTGAGGGTGGTCCCTACGAGCAGTACTTC

D: NA
size: NA
J: TRBJ1-6
V: TRBV4-1
CDR3: CASTSGTSSYNSPLHF
DNA: TGCGCCAGCACCTCGGGGACAAGCTCCTATAATTCACCCCTCCACTTT

D: TRBD1
size: NA
J: TRBJ2-2
V: TRBV9
CDR3: CASSTGVLAGELFF
DNA: TGTGCCAGCAGTACAGGGGTGTTAGCCGGGGAGCTGTTTTTT

D: TRBD2
size: NA
J: TRBJ2-1
V: TRBV6-1
CDR3: CASSEWERGRDEQFF
DNA: TGTGCCAGCAGTGAATGGGAGCGGGGGAGGGATGAGCAGTTCTTC

D: NA
size: NA
J: TRBJ2-1
V: TRBV6-6
CDR3: CASSYSLAYSYNEQFF
DNA: TGTGCCAGCAGTTACTCGCTAGCGTATTCCTACAATGAGCAGTTCTTC

D: NA
size: once
J: TRBJ2-3
V: TRBV29-1
CDR3: CSAIVDTQYF
DNA: TGCAGCGCCATCGTAGATACGCAGTATTTT

D: NA
size: NA
J: TRBJ1-2
V: TRBV9
CDR3: CASSVSGESSYGYTF
DNA: TGTGCCAGCAGCGTCTCAGGGGAGTCAAGCTATGGCTACACCTTC

D: NA
size: NA
J: TRBJ2-5
V: TRBV5-4
CDR3: CASSLDSQNSRETQYF
DNA: TGTGCCAGCAGCTTGGACTCTCAAAACTCAAGAGAGACCCAGTACTTC

D: NA
size: NA
J: TRBJ2-2
V: TRBV28
CDR3: CASSWAGYTGELFF
DNA: TGTGCCAGCAGTTGGGCAGGATACACCGGGGAGCTGTTTTTT

D: NA
size: NA
J: TRBJ2-7
V: TRBV28
CDR3: CASSFPRENYEQYF
DNA: TGTGCCAGCAGTTTCCCCAGGGAAAACTACGAGCAGTACTTC

D: NA
size: NA
J: TRBJ1-1
V: TRBV28
CDR3: CASTSLPDSVTEAFF
DNA: TGTGCCAGCACGTCGCTCCCGGACAGCGTCACTGAAGCTTTCTTT

D: TRBD2
size: NA
J: TRBJ2-1
V: TRBV30
CDR3: CASTSGENNEQFF
DNA: TGTGCCTCAACTAGCGGGGAGAACAATGAGCAGTTCTTC

D: TRBD1
size: NA
J: TRBJ2-5
V: TRBV28
CDR3: CASSYTPGTDQETQYF
DNA: TGTGCCAGCAGTTATACGCCGGGGACAGACCAAGAGACCCAGTACTTC

D: TRBD2
size: once
J: TRBJ2-1
V: TRBV29-1
CDR3: CSVVGREGRNEQFF
DNA: TGCAGCGTTGTGGGGCGGGAGGGCCGCAATGAGCAGTTCTTC

D: NA
size: NA
J: TRBJ2-6
V: TRBV2
CDR3: CASTDSAGANVLTF
DNA: TGTGCCAGCACTGACAGTGCTGGGGCCAACGTCCTGACTTTC

D: NA
size: once
J: TRBJ2-7
V: TRBV4-1
CDR3: CASSLRGTHSSYEQYF
DNA: TGCGCCAGCAGCCTCCGAGGGACCCACAGCTCCTACGAGCAGTACTTC

D: TRBD1
size: NA
J: TRBJ2-5
V: TRBV5-4
CDR3: CASSFRQGARETQYF
DNA: TGTGCCAGCAGCTTCCGACAGGGGGCTAGGGAGACCCAGTACTTC

D: NA
size: NA
J: TRBJ1-6
V: TRBV30
CDR3: CAWERTDSSPLHF
DNA: TGTGCCTGGGAACGGACGGATTCATCACCCCTCCACTTT

D: NA
size: NA
J: TRBJ1-2
V: TRBV30
CDR3: CAWSDGIGYGYTF
DNA: TGTGCCTGGAGTGATGGGATCGGGTATGGCTACACCTTC

D: NA
size: few
J: TRBJ1-4
V: TRBV13
CDR3: CASAILENEKLFF
DNA: TGTGCCAGCGCTATCCTAGAGAATGAAAAACTGTTTTTT

D: NA
size: NA
J: TRBJ2-7
V: TRBV13
CDR3: CASSPSKAGEQYF
DNA: TGTGCCAGCAGCCCCTCGAAGGCGGGCGAGCAGTACTTC

D: NA
size: few
J: TRBJ1-2
V: TRBV4-3
CDR3: CASSQARGTGPYGYTF
DNA: TGCGCCAGCAGCCAAGCGCGGGGGACCGGGCCTTATGGCTACACCTTC

D: NA
size: NA
J: TRBJ2-5
V: TRBV6-5
CDR3: CASSYGSATPEYF
DNA: TGTGCCAGCAGTTACGGGAGTGCGACCCCGGAGTACTTC

D: NA
size: NA
J: TRBJ1-4
V: TRBV28
CDR3: CASSGDANGEKLFF
DNA: TGTGCCAGCAGCGGGGACGCCAATGGTGAAAAACTGTTTTTT

D: NA
size: once
J: TRBJ1-4
V: TRBV19
CDR3: CASSKRTGLSEKLFF
DNA: TGTGCCAGTAGTAAACGCACAGGGTTGAGTGAAAAACTGTTTTTT

D: TRBD2
size: NA
J: TRBJ2-1
V: TRBV5-6
CDR3: CASSSGLAGVREQFF
DNA: TGTGCCAGCAGCTCCGGACTAGCGGGAGTGCGAGAGCAGTTCTTC

D: NA
size: once
J: TRBJ1-1
V: TRBV13
CDR3: CASSLVRVITEAFF
DNA: TGTGCCAGCAGCTTGGTCAGGGTAATCACTGAAGCTTTCTTT

D: TRBD1
size: once
J: TRBJ1-2
V: TRBV9
CDR3: CASSSTGLYGYTF
DNA: TGTGCCAGCAGTTCGACAGGGCTCTATGGCTACACCTTC

D: NA
size: NA
J: TRBJ2-5
V: TRBV5-6
CDR3: CASSLTGETQYF
DNA: TGTGCCAGCAGCTTAACTGGCGAGACCCAGTACTTC

D: TRBD1
size: NA
J: TRBJ2-7
V: TRBV29-1
CDR3: CSVGQGAALYEQYF
DNA: TGCAGCGTAGGACAGGGGGCGGCCCTCTACGAGCAGTACTTC

D: TRBD1
size: NA
J: TRBJ1-4
V: TRBV30
CDR3: CAWSWVTGYEKLFF
DNA: TGTGCCTGGAGTTGGGTGACAGGGTATGAAAAACTGTTTTTT

D: NA
size: NA
J: TRBJ2-5
V: TRBV7-9
CDR3: CASSSPVARAGDQETQYF
DNA: TGTGCCAGCAGCTCTCCGGTCGCCAGGGCCGGGGACCAAGAGACCCAGTACTTC